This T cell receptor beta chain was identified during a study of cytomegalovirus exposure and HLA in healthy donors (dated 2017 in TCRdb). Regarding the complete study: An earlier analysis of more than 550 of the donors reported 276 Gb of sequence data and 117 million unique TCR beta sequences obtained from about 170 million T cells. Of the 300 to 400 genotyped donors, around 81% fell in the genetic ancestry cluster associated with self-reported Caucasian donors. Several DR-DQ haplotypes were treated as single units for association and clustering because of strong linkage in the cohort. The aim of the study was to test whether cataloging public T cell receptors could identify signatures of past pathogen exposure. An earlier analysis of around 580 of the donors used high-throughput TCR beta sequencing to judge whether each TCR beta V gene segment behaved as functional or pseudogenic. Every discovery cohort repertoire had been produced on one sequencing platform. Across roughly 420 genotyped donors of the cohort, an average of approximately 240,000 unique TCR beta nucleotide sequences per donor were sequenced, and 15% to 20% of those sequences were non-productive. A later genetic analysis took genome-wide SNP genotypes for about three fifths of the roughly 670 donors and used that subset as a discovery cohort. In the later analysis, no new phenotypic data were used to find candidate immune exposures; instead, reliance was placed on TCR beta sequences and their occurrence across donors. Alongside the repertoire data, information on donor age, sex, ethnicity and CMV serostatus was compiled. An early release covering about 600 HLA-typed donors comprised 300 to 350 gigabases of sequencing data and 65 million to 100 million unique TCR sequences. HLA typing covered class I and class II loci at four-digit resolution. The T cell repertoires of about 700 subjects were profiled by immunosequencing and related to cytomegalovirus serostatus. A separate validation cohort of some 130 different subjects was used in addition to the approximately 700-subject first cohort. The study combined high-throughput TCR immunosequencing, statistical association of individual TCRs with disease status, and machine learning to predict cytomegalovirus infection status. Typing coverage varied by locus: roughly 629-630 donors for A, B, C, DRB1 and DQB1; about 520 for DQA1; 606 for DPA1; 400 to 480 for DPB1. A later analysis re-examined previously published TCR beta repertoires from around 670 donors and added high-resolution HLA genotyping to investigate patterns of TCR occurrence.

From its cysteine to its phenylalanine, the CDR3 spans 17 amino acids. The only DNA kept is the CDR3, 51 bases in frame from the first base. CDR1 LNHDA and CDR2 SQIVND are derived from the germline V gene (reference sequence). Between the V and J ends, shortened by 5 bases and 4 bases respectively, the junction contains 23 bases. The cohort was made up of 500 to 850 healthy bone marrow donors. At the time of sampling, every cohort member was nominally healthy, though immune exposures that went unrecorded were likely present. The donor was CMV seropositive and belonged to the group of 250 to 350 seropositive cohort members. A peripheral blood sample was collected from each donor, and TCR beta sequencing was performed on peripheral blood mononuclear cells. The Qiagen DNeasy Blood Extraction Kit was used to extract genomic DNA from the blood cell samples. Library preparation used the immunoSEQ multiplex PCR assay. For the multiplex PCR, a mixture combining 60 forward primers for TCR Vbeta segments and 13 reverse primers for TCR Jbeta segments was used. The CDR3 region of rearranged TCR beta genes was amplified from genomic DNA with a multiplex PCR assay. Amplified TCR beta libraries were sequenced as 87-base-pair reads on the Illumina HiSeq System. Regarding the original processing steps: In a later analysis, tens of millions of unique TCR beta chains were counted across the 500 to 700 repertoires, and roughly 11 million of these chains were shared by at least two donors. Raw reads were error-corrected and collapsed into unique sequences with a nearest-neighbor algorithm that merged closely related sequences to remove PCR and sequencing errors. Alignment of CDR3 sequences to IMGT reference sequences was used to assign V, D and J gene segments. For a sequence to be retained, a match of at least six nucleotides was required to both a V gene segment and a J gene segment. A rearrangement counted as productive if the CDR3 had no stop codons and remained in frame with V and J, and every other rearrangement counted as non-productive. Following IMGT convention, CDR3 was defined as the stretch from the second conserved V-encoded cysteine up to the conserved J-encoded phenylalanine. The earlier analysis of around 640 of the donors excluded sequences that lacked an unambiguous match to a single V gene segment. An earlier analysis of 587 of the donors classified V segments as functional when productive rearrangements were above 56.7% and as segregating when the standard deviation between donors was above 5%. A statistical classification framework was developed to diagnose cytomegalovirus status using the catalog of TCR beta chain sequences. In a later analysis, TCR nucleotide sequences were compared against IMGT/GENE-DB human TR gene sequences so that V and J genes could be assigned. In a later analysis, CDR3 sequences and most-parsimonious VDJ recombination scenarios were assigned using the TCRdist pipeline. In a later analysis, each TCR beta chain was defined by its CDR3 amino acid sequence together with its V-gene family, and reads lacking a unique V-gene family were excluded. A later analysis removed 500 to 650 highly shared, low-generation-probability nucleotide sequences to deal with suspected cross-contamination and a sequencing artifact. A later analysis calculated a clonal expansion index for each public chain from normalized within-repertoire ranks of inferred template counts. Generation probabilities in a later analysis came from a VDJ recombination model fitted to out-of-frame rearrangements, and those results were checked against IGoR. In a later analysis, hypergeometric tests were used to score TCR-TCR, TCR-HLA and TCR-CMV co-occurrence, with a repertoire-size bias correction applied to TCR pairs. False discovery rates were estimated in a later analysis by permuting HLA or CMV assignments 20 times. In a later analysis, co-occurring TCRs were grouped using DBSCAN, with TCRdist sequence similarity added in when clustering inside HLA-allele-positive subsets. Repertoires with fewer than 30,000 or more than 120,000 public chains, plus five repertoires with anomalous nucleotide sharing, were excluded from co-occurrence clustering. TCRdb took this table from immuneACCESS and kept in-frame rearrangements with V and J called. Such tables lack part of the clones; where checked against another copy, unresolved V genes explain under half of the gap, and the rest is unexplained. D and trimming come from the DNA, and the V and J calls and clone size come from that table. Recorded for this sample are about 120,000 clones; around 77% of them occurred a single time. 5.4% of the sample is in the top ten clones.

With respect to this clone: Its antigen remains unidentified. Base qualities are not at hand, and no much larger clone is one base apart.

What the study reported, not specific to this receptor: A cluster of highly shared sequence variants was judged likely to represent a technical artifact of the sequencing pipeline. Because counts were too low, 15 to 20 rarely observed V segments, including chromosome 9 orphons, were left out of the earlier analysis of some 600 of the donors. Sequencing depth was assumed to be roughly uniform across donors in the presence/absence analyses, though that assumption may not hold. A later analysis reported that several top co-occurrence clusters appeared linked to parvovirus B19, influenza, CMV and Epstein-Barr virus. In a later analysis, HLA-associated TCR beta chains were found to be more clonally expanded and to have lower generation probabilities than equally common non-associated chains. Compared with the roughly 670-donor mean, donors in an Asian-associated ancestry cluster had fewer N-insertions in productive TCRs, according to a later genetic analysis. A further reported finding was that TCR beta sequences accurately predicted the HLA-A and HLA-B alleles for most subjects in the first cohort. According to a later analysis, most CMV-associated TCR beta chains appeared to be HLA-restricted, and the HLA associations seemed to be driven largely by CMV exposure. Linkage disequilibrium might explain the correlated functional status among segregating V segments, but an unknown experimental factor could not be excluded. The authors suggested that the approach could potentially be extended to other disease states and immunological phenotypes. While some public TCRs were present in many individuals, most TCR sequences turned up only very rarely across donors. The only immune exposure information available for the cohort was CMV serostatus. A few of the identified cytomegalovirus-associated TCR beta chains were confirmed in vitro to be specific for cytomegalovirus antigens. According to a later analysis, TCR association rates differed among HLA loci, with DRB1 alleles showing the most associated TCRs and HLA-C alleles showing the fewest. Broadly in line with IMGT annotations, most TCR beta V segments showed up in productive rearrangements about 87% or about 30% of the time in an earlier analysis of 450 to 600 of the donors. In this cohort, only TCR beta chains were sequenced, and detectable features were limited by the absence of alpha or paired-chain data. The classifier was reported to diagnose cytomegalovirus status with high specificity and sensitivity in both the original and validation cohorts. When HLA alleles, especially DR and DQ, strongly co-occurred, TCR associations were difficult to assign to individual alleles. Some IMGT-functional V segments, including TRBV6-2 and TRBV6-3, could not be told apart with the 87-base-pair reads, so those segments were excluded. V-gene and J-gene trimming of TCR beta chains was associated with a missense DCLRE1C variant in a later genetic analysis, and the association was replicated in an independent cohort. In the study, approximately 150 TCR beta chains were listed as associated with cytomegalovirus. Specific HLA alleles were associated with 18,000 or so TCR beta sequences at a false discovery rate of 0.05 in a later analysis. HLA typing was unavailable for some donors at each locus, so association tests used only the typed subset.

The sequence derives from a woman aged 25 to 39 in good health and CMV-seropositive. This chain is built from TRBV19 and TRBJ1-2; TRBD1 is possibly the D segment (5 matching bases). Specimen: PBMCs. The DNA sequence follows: TGTGCCAGTAGTTCCACAGCTCCGGGGGGATTCGGCTATGGCTACACCTTC. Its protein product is CASSSTAPGGFGYGYTF.